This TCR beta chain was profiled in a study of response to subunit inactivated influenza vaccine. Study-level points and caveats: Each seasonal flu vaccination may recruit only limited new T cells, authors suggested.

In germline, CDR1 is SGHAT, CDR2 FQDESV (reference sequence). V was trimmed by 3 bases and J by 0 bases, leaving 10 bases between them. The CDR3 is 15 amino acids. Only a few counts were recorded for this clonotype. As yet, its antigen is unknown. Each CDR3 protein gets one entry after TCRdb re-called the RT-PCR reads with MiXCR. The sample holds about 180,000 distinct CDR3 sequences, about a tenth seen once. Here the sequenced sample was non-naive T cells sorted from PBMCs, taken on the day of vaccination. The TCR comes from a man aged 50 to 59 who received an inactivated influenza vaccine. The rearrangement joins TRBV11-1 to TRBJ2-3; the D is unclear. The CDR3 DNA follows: TGTGCCAGCAGCTTTCGAGGCTGGAGCACAGATACGCAGTATTTT. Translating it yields CASSFRGWSTDTQYF.